The 13 T cell receptor beta chains given below trace back to one sample, sequenced in a study of blood T cells in healthy people across ages. Primers used in a second PCR of roughly 7 to 12 cycles were a sample-barcoded 5' primer and a J-beta primer mix. MiXCR, applied by TCRdb to the 5' RACE reads, yields one record per CDR3 protein. The sample includes 700,000 to 950,000 distinct CDR3 sequences, roughly 43% seen only once; the top ten take around 20%. The sample was blood. The receptors here all came from a woman aged 60-70 years in good health.

The chain couples TRBV3-1 to TRBJ2-3; no firm D call. Trimming took off 5 bases at V and 4 bases at J, with 10 bases between the two ends. The CDR3 covers 13 residues. Per germline, CDR1 LGHDT and CDR2 YNNKEL (reference sequence). DNA for the CDR3: TGTGCCAGCAGCAAGACTCCCGCAGATACGCAGTATTTT. Protein product: CASSKTPADTQYF.

This sequence joins TRBV5-1 and TRBJ1-6; D might be TRBD1 (5 bases). This CDR3 region has 14 residues. Per germline, CDR1 SGHRS and CDR2 YFSETQ. With 0 bases removed from V and 8 bases from J, the gap between germline ends came to 9 bases. CDR3 coding DNA: TGCGCCAGCAGCTTGGGGGGGAGGGATTCACCCCTCCACTTT. It translates to CASSLGGRDSPLHF. Full variable domain (missing parts from reference TRBV5-1 and TRBJ1-6): KAGVTQTPRYLIKTRGQQVTLSCSPISGHRSVSWYQQTPGQGLQFLFEYFSETQRNKGNFPGRFSGRQFSNSRSEMNVSTLELGDSALYLCASSLGGRDSPLHFGNGTRLTVT.

A few counts support this clonotype. This chain links TRBV3-1 with TRBJ2-1, with D possibly being TRBD1 or TRBD2 (5 bases each). The germline gives CDR1 LGHDT, CDR2 YNNKEL (reference sequence). This CDR3 contains 13 residues. The V and J ends lost 1 base and 7 bases respectively, with 8 bases between them. In DNA, the CDR3 is TGTGCCAGCAGCCAAGTAGGGGAGAATGAGCAGTTCTTC. Amino acids: CASSQVGENEQFF.

This clonotype was detected only a few times. V and J are TRBV6-2 or TRBV6-3 and TRBJ2-5; the D gene is possibly TRBD2 (6 bases). Trimming shortened V by 2 bases and J by 4 bases, and 17 bases separated the two germline ends. Germline lookup yields CDR1 MNHEY and CDR2 SVGEGT. The CDR3 spans 16 residues. The CDR3 region has the DNA TGTGCCAGCAGTTACGGTAGCGGAAACCCAATAGAGACCCAGTACTTC. Residues: CASSYGSGNPIETQYF.

As for this clonotype: This may be a read error, as it is one base from a much larger clone. The genes are TRBV4-3 and TRBJ2-6; D may be TRBD1 (5 bases). This CDR3 spans 18 amino acids. Per germline, CDR1 LGHNA and CDR2 YSLEER. The CDR3 DNA follows: TGCGCCAGCAGCGCAGGGTTCTTTACGGAAGCTGGGGCCAACGTCCCGACTTTC. Its translation is CASSAGFFTEAGANVPTF.

This clonotype was detected a few times. The chain couples TRBV9 to TRBJ2-7; D gene unclear. The germline gives CDR1 SGDLS, CDR2 YYNGEE. Trimming took 0 bases from V and 0 from J, leaving 13 bases between them. The CDR3 covers 16 residues. The CDR3 DNA reads TGTGCCAGCAGCGTAGCATCGCAGGTCCCCTCCTACGAGCAGTACTTC. Its translation is CASSVASQVPSYEQYF.

DNA of the CDR3: TGTGCCAGCAGCGTAGCCTCCACTAGCGGCCAAGAGACCCAGTACTTC. Translation gives CASSVASTSGQETQYF. This chain connects TRBV9 to TRBJ2-5, with TRBD2 matching 8 bases. J gave up 1 base and V 0 bases, and 5 bases lay outside the gene matches. This CDR3 is built from 16 residues. Germline lookup yields CDR1 SGDLS and CDR2 YYNGEE.

The chain has TRBV18 and TRBJ2-7, with D perhaps TRBD1 (6 bases). With the DNA end fitting TRBJ2-5 better, the J assignment may be wrong. The germline V gene encodes CDR1 KGHSH and CDR2 LQKENI. This CDR3 region has 14 residues. CDR3 region: CASSRYRDQETQYF. Written as DNA, the CDR3 is TGTGCCAGCTCCAGATACAGGGATCAAGAGACCCAGTACTTC.

J is TRBJ2-7 and V is TRBV28; 9 nucleotides line up with TRBD1. Trimming took 6 bases from V and 2 from J; bases not matched to a gene: 11. Germline CDR1 reads MDHEN; CDR2 reads SYDVKM. The CDR3 spans 16 residues. The CDR3 sequence is CASSTPGQGVAYEQYF. The CDR3 DNA follows: TGTGCCAGCAGCACCCCGGGACAGGGAGTCGCCTACGAGCAGTACTTC. The whole variable domain, filled in from reference TRBV28 and TRBJ2-7, reads DVKVTQSSRYLVKRTGEKVFLECVQDMDHENMFWYRQDPGLGLRLIYFSYDVKMKEKGDIPEGYSVSREKKERFSLILESASTNQTSMYLCASSTPGQGVAYEQYFGPGTRLTVT.

V gene TRBV6-1 combines with J gene TRBJ2-7, with 7 bases that match TRBD2. The better agreement between TRBJ2-4 and the DNA end casts doubt on the J call. Germline V gives CDR1 MNHNS, CDR2 SASEGT. This CDR3 is built from 18 residues. The CDR3 bases are TGTGCCAGCGGTGTTGGCGGGCTAGCGGCCATCCCGAGGAACATTCAGTACTTC. It is translated as CASGVGGLAAIPRNIQYF.

This clonotype appeared a single time. This chain connects TRBV13 to TRBJ2-1; 9 bases align to TRBD2. Germline V CDR1 and CDR2: PRHDT, FYEKMQ (reference sequence). Trimming cost V 1 base and J 8 bases; bases outside gene matches: 6. The CDR3 covers 15 residues. This CDR3 reads CASSLVAGGPDEQFF. The CDR3 coding sequence is TGTGCCAGCAGCTTAGTGGCGGGAGGGCCCGATGAGCAGTTCTTC. Full variable domain (outside the CDR3, taken from reference TRBV13 and TRBJ2-1): AAGVIQSPRHLIKEKRETATLKCYPIPRHDTVYWYQQGPGQDPQFLISFYEKMQSDKGSIPDRFSAQQFSDYHSELNMSSLELGDSALYFCASSLVAGGPDEQFFGPGTRLTVL.

V and J are TRBV3-1 and TRBJ1-1; a weak D match, TRBD1 (6 bases). The CDR3 runs 15 residues. The V end was cut by 2 bases, the J end by 4 bases, with 14 bases between. Germline V gene lookup returns CDR1 LGHDT and CDR2 YNNKEL (reference sequence). CDR3 DNA: TGTGCCAGCAGCCAACAGGGGAACGTGGGCACTGAAGCTTTCTTT. Amino acid sequence: CASSQQGNVGTEAFF.

As regards this clonotype: Compared with germline, one end of the junction differs, possibly owing to a read error. The chain combines TRBV6-2 or TRBV6-3 with TRBJ2-1, with unresolved D. From germline, CDR1 is MNHEY and CDR2 SVGEGT. This CDR3 contains 14 residues. The CDR3 spells CASSKNTVYNGQFF. CDR3 nucleotides: TGTGCCAGCAGTAAGAATACAGTCTACAATGGGCAGTTCTTC.